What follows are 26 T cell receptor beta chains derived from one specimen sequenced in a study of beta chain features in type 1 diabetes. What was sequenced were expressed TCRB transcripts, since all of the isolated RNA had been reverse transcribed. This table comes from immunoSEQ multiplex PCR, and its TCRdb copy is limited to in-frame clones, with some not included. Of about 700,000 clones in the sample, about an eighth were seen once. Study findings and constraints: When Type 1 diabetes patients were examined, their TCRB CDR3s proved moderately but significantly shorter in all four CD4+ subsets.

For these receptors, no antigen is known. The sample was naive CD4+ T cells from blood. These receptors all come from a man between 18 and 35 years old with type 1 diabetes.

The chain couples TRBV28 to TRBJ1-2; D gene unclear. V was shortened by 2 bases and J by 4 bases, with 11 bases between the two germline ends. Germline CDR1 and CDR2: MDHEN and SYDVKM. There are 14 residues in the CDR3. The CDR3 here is CASSLGGLGYGYTF. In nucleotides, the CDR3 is TGTGCCAGCAGTTTAGGCGGCCTGGGCTATGGCTACACCTTC.

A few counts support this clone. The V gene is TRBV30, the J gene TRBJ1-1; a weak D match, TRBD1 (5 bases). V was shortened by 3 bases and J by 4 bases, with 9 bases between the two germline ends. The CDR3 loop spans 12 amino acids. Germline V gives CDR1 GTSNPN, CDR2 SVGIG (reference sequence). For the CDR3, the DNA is TGTGCCTGGAGCGAGGGGCTCACTGAAGCTTTCTTT. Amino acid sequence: CAWSEGLTEAFF.

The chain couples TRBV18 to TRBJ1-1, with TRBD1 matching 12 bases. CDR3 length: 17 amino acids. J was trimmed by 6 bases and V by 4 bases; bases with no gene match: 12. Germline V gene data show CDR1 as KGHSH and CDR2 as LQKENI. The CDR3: CASSLGTGGLGKAEAFF. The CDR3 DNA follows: TGTGCCAGCTCACTGGGGACAGGGGGCTTGGGTAAGGCTGAAGCTTTCTTT.

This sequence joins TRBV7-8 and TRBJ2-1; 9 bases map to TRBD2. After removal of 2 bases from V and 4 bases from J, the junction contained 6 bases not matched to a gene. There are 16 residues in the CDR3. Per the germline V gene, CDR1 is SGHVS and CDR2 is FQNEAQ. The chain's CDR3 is CASSLTGLASYNEQFF. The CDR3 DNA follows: TGTGCCAGCAGCTTAACGGGACTAGCTTCATACAATGAGCAGTTCTTC. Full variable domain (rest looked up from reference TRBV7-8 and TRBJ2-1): GAGVSQSPRYKVAKRGQDVALRCDPISGHVSLFWYQQALGQGPEFLTYFQNEAQLDKSGLPSDRFFAERPEGSVSTLKIQRTQQEDSAVYLCASSLTGLASYNEQFFGPGTRLTVL.

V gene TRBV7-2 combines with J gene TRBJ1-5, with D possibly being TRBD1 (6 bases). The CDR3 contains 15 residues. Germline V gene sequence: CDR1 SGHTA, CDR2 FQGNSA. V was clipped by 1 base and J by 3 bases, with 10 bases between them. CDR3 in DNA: TGTGCCAGCAGCTTAGGAGGGGGAGCCAATCAGCCCCAGCATTTT. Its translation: CASSLGGGANQPQHF.

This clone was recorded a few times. The CDR3 DNA is TGTGCCAGCAGCTCCGGGACAGGGGCCTTCGGGGCCCAGCATTTT. Its protein is CASSSGTGAFGAQHF. The chain employs TRBV7-9 and TRBJ1-5, with 10 bases matching TRBD1. The ends lost 4 bases at V and 11 bases at J; junction bases unmatched: 11. The CDR3 consists of 15 residues. Germline V gene sequence: CDR1 SEHNR, CDR2 FQNEAQ (reference sequence). The full variable domain, in which reference TRBV7-9 and TRBJ1-5 provide the parts outside the CDR3, is DTGVSQNPRHKITKRGQNVTFRCDPISEHNRLYWYRQTLGQGPEFLTYFQNEAQLEKSRLLSDRFSAERPKGSFSTLEIQRTEQGDSAMYLCASSSGTGAFGAQHFGDGTRLSIL.

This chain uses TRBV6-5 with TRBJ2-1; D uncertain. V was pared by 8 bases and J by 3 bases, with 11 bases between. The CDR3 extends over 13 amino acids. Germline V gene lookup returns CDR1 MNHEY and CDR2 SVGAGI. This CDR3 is CASGSSFYNEQFF. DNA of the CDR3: TGTGCCAGCGGAAGCAGCTTCTACAATGAGCAGTTCTTC.

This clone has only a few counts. The CDR3 nucleotides read TGCGCCAGCAGCTCCTTTTCAGGAGATACGCAGTATTTT. It is translated as CASSSFSGDTQYF. The gene calls are TRBV5-1 and TRBJ2-3; D unresolved. CDR1 SGHRS and CDR2 YFSETQ come from the germline V gene. This CDR3 has 13 amino acids. V was shortened by 3 bases and J by 5 bases, with 10 bases between the two germline ends.

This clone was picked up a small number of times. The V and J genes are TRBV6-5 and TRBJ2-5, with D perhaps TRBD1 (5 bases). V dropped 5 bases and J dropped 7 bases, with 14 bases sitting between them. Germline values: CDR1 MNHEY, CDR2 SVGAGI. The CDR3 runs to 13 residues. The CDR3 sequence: CASSTTPQGTQYF. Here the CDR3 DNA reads TGTGCCAGCAGTACGACTCCCCAGGGGACCCAGTACTTC.

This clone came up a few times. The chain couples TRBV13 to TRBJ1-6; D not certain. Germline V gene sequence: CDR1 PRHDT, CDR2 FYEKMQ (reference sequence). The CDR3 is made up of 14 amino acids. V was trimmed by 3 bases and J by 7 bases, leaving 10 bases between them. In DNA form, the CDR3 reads TGTGCCAGCAGCTTCACGGATAGGAATTCACCCCTCCACTTT. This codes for CASSFTDRNSPLHF.

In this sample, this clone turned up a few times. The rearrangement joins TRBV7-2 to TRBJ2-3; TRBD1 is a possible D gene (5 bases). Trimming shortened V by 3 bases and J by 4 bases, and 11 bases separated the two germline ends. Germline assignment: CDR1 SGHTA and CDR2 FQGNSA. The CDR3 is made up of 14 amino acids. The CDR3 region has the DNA TGTGCCAGCAGCTTCCAGGCAGGGCCAGATACGCAGTATTTT. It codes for CASSFQAGPDTQYF.

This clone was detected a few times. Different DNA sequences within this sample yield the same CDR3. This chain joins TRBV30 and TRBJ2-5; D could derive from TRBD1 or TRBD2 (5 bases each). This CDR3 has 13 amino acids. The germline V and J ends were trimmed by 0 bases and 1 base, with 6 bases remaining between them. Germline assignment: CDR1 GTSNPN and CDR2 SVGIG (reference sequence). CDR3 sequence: CAWSVGTQETQYF. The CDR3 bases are TGTGCCTGGAGTGTGGGGACCCAAGAGACCCAGTACTTC.

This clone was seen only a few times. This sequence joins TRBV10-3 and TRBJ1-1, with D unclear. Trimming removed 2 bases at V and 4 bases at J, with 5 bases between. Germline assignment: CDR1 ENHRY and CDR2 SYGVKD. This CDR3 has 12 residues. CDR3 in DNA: TGTGCCATCAGTGAGGGGAGCACTGAAGCTTTCTTT. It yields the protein CAISEGSTEAFF.

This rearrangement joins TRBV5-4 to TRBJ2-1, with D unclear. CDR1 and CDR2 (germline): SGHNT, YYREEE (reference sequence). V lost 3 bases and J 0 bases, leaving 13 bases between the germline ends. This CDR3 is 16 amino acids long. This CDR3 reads CASSSDQSNSYNEQFF. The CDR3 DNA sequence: TGTGCCAGCAGCTCGGACCAAAGTAACTCCTACAATGAGCAGTTCTTC.

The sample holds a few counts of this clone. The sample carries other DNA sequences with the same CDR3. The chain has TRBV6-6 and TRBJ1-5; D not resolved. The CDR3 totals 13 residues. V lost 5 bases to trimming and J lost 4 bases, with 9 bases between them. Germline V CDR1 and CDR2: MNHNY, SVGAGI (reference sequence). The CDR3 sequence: CASSPTGNQPQHF. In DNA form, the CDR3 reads TGTGCCAGCAGTCCAACCGGGAATCAGCCCCAGCATTTT.

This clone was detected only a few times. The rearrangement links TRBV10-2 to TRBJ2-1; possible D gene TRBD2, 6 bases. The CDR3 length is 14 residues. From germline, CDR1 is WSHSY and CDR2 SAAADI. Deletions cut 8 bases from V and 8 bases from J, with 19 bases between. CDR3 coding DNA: TGCGCCAGCCGCCCCGGATTAGCGGTCGATGAGCAGTTCTTC. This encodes CASRPGLAVDEQFF.

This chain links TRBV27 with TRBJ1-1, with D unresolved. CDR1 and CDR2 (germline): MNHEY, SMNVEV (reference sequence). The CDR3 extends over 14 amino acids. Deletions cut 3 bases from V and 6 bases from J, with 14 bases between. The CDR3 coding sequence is TGTGCCAGCAGTTTCCAGCCATCCCCCGCTGAAGCTTTCTTT. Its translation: CASSFQPSPAEAFF.

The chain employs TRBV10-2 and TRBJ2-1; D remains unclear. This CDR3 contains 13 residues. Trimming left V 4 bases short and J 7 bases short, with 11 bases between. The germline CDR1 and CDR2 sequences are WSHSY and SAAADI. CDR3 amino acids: CASSGRVRNEQFF. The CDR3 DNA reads TGCGCCAGCAGTGGTAGGGTGAGAAATGAGCAGTTCTTC.

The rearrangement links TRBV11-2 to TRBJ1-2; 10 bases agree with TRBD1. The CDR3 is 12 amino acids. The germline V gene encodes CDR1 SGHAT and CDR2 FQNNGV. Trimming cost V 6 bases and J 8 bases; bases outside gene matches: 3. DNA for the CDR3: TGTGCCAGCAGGGGACAGGGGAAGGGCTACACCTTC. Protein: CASRGQGKGYTF.

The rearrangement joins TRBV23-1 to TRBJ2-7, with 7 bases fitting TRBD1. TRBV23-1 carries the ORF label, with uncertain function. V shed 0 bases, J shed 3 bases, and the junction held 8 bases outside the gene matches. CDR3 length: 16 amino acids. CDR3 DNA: TGCGCCAGCAGTCAATCAGTAAGGGACAGTCACTACGAGCAGTACTTC. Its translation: CASSQSVRDSHYEQYF.

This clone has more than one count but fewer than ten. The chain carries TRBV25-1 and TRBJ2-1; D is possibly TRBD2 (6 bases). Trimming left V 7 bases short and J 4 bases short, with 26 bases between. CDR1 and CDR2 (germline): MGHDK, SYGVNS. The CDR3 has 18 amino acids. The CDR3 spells CASTLLWALGGIYNEQFF. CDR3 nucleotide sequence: TGTGCCAGCACCCTCCTGTGGGCTCTCGGCGGGATATACAATGAGCAGTTCTTC.

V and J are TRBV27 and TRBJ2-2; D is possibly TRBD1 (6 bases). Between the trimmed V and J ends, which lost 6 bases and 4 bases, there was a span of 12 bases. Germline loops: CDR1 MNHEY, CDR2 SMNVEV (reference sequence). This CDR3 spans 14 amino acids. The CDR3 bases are TGTGCCAGCAGGAGGACAGACCTCACCGGGGAGCTGTTTTTT. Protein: CASRRTDLTGELFF.

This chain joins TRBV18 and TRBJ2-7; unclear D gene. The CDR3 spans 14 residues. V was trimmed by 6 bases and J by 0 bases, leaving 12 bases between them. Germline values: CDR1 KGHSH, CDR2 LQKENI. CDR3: CASSGRLGSYEQYF. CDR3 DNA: TGTGCCAGCTCCGGAAGGTTGGGCTCCTACGAGCAGTACTTC.

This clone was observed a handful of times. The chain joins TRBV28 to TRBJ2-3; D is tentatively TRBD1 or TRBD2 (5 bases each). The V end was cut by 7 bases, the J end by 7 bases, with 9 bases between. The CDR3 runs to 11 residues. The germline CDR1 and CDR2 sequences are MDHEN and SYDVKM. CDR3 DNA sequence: TGTGCCAGCATAGGGGAGAATACGCAGTATTTT. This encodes CASIGENTQYF.

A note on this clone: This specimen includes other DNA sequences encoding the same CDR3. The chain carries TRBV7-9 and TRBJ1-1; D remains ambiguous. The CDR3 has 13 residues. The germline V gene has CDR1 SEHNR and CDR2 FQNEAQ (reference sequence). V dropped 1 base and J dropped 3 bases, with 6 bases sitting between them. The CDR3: CASSLVVDTEAFF. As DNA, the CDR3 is TGTGCCAGCAGCTTAGTGGTGGACACTGAAGCTTTCTTT.

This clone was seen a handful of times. CDR3 residues: CASSLGVSGAETQYF. CDR3 nucleotide sequence: TGTGCCAGCAGTCTGGGGGTTAGCGGGGCGGAGACCCAGTACTTC. J is TRBJ2-5 and V is TRBV6-6; 8 positions agree with TRBD2. The germline CDR1 and CDR2 sequences are MNHNY and SVGAGI (reference sequence). This CDR3 comprises 15 residues. Losses at the gene ends were 5 bases for V and 5 bases for J; bases not matched to a gene: 10.